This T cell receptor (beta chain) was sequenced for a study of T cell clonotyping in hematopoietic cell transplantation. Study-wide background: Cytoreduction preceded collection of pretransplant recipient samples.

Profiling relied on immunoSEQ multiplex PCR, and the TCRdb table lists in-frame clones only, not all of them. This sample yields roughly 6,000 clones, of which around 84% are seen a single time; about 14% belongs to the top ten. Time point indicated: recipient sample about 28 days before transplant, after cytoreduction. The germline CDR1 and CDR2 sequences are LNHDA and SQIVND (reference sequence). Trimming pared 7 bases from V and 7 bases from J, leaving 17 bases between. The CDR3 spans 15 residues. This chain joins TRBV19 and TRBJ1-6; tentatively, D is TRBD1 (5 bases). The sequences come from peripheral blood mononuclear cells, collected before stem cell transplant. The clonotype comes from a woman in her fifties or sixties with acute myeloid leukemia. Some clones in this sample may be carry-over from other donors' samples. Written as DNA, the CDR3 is TGTGCCAGTACCCCATGGGGGGGGAACAATTCACCCCTCCACTTT. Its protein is CASTPWGGNNSPLHF.